The rows below give T cell receptor beta chains drawn from one sample of a study of cytomegalovirus exposure and HLA in healthy donors. Produced via immunoSEQ multiplex PCR; TCRdb's table is partial and in-frame only. The sample has 100,000 to 150,000 clones; approximately 84% are singletons. The sequenced sample was PBMCs. Every receptor here comes from a boy aged 2 to 10 in good health and CMV-seronegative. Both conserved end residues are part of each CDR3. Fields, in order: J gene, V gene, CDR3 protein.

>TRBJ1-5|TRBV27
CASSSNPRTGHQPQHF
>NA|TRBV6-5
CASNPTMGGSEQYF
>TRBJ2-7|TRBV7-9
CSSSSGQDIEQYF
>TRBJ2-1|TRBV14
CASSQSQWDRAINEQFF
>TRBJ2-1|TRBV6-5
CASSRDSPSYNEQFF
>TRBJ2-3|TRBV19
CASSSRGKSLSDTQYF
>TRBJ2-6|TRBV6-4
CASSVGATSGANVLTF
>TRBJ2-2|TRBV14
CASSQVLNTGELFF
>TRBJ1-2|TRBV5-1
CASSLGQGGGYGYTF
>TRBJ2-5|TRBV7-2
CASSLELSGTGGAGETQYF
>TRBJ2-1|TRBV5-6
CASSPRSWLSYNEQFF
>TRBJ2-5|TRBV7-9
CASSSQGVQETQYF
>TRBJ1-1|TRBV18
CASSPVDRAPTEAFF
>TRBJ1-5|TRBV2
CASSEARVMGQPQHF
>TRBJ1-1|TRBV18
CASSGVAELAFMNTEAFF
>TRBJ1-4|TRBV6-6
CASSPLSNEKLFF
>TRBJ2-1|TRBV7-9
CASRRDSDSNNEQFF
>TRBJ1-2|TRBV5-5
CASSFNNYGYTF
>TRBJ2-1|TRBV4-3
CASSQDLTNPYNEQFF
>TRBJ2-5|TRBV7-8
CASSLATLAGEVRGETQYF
>TRBJ1-6|TRBV29-1
CSVADRDFNSPLHF
>TRBJ1-5|TRBV18
CASSQGEVQPQHF
>TRBJ1-2|TRBV30
CAWTAGFGYTF
>TRBJ2-2|TRBV30
CAWSRRGIGELFF
>TRBJ2-3|TRBV4-1
CASSQDMGGRRDTQYF
>TRBJ1-1|TRBV27
CASSFGTGVNTEAFF
>TRBJ1-4|TRBV14
CASSLRQGSNEKLFF
>TRBJ2-1|TRBV11-2
CASSFGAANEQFF
>TRBJ2-3|TRBV9
CASSRTNRGSTDTQYF
>TRBJ2-3|TRBV6-4
CASSAGQVGTDTQYF
>TRBJ2-5|TRBV10-3
CAISEGGRDRARGTQYF
>TRBJ2-5|TRBV2
CASSPLAGETQYF
>TRBJ1-2|TRBV5-6
CASSSGTGSFGYTF
>TRBJ1-2|TRBV5-1
CASSLSLPGLKDGYTF
>TRBJ1-4|TRBV18
CASSRDSSSTNEKLFF
>TRBJ1-4|TRBV30
CAWTGGEKLFF
>TRBJ2-3|TRBV9
CASSAELAGPPDTQYF
>TRBJ1-3|TRBV30
CAWSVRGGGNTIYF
>TRBJ2-2|TRBV11-3
CASSLRRGANTGELFF
>TRBJ2-7|TRBV5-8
CASSWGTGTTYEQYF
>TRBJ1-5|TRBV4-3
CASSQANTGDQPQHF
>TRBJ2-3|TRBV19
CASSIGIAGGPSTDTQYF
>TRBJ1-5|TRBV5-4
CASSLAPTDNQPQHF
>TRBJ1-1|TRBV5-1
CASSLAGGAGNTEAFF
>TRBJ1-2|TRBV19
CASSIWTGGDYGYTF
>TRBJ2-7|TRBV7-2
CASSLRRGPLSYEQYF
>TRBJ1-5|TRBV6-1
CASSEALLTQRSQPQHF
>TRBJ1-1|TRBV7-8
CASSRGQGRNTEAFF
>TRBJ1-2|TRBV5-6
CASSLGLLNYGYTF
>TRBJ2-3|TRBV6-4
CASSDAAGGPGDTQYF